This TCR beta chain was sequenced during a study of T cell repertoires in ileal Crohn's disease. This table comes from immunoSEQ multiplex PCR, and its TCRdb copy is limited to in-frame clones, with some not included. This table has about 31,000 clones, 80% to 90% appearing once. This clone was recorded a few times. Its cognate antigen is unknown. Looked up from germline, CDR1 is SGHKS and CDR2 is YYEKEE (reference sequence). Trimming left V 0 bases short and J 5 bases short, with 12 bases between. This CDR3 contains 14 residues. Notes on the study in general: All patients with clonality above 26.8% had endoscopic recurrence.

The receptor comes from an adult with Crohn's disease. The chain recombines TRBV5-5 with TRBJ2-7, with a tentative D call TRBD1 (6 bases). Specimen: ileal tissue. The CDR3 nucleotides are TGTGCCAGCAGCTTGGGACAGGATTGGGACGAGCAGTACTTC. Encoded protein: CASSLGQDWDEQYF.